The clone carrying this T cell receptor (beta chain) has a single count. As yet, its antigen is unknown. Diagnoses used clinical symptoms, serum thyroxine and TRAb, thyroid ultrasound and orbital computed tomography. The data derive from a study of T cells in Graves' hyperthyroidism and ophthalmopathy. As for the study in general: Pretreatment peripheral blood was obtained at initial diagnosis.

Researchers amplified the TCR beta CDR3 regions from RNA transcripts. The HTBI set primed first-round TCR CDR3 RT-PCR. TCRdb reanalysed the multiplex PCR reads using MiXCR and keeps one entry per CDR3 protein. The sample has about 210,000 distinct CDR3 sequences; about 15% are singletons. Overall study results and limits: Most thyroid clonotypes expanded above 0.001 were also detected in blood. Ophthalmopathy could be told apart from stable hyperthyroidism with a 13 V-J model.

The V and J ends lost 4 bases and 4 bases, in that order; junction bases with no gene match: 9. Germline CDR1 reads SGHTA; CDR2 reads FQGNSA. This CDR3 spans 17 amino acids. The sequence was obtained from a middle-aged man with Graves' hyperthyroidism. The rearrangement uses TRBV7-2 and TRBJ2-7, with 14 bases matching TRBD2. Sample: blood. CDR3 residues: CASSYWTSGRLVYEQYF. The CDR3 nucleotides are TGTGCCAGCAGCTATTGGACTAGCGGGAGGTTGGTGTACGAGCAGTACTTC.